These T cell receptor beta chains were read from a single sample in a study of T cell repertoires in cytomegalovirus infection. TCRdb re-analysed the reads in MiXCR, keeping a single row per CDR3 protein. The sample has about 58,000 distinct CDR3 sequences; about a fifth are singletons. Antigens for these TCRs are unknown. The input for sequencing was CD8+ T cells from cultured PBMCs, taken from culture after CMV antigen stimulation. The source is a human donor in good health (CMV status not recorded). Some clones in this sample may be carry-over from other donors' samples. The CDR3 runs from the conserved cysteine through the conserved F or W. A D gene is named only where the DNA matches it firmly. Some rows mark clone size as missing; the rest say once, few, many or name a class of expanded clone.

DNA: TGTGCCAGCAGCCCCCCGACTAGCGGGGAGAAGACCCAGTACTTC
CDR3: CASSPPTSGEKTQYF
size: many
V: TRBV6-1
D: TRBD2
J: TRBJ2-5

DNA: TGTGCCAGCAGTTTCGGGGGGCATCAGCCCCAGCATTTT
CDR3: CASSFGGHQPQHF
size: many
V: TRBV27
D: NA
J: TRBJ1-5

DNA: TGTGCCAGCAGCTTTCAGGGGACTGGAAACACCATATATTTT
CDR3: CASSFQGTGNTIYF
size: few
V: TRBV7-2
D: NA
J: TRBJ1-3

DNA: TGTGCCAGCAGTTACGGACTAGCGGGTTTGAATGAGCAGTTCTTC
CDR3: CASSYGLAGLNEQFF
size: NA
V: TRBV6-2/TRBV6-3
D: TRBD2
J: TRBJ2-1

DNA: TGTGCCAGCAGCTCCCCGGGGGGAGCTGGAAACACCATATATTTT
CDR3: CASSSPGGAGNTIYF
size: few
V: TRBV11-2
D: NA
J: TRBJ1-3

DNA: TGCAGTGCTCGGACAGCCTCTGGAAACACCATATATTTT
CDR3: CSARTASGNTIYF
size: few
V: TRBV20-1
D: NA
J: TRBJ1-3

DNA: TGTGCCAGCAGTAGACAGGGTTACACTGAAGCTTTCTTT
CDR3: CASSRQGYTEAFF
size: NA
V: TRBV6-1
D: TRBD1
J: TRBJ1-1

DNA: TGTGCCAGCAGCTTGGCCCTAGCGGCCCTCTACGAGCAGTACTTC
CDR3: CASSLALAALYEQYF
size: few
V: TRBV11-2
D: TRBD2
J: TRBJ2-7

DNA: TGTGCCAGCAGCCAAGACCAAGGCAGCTCCTACAATGAGCAGTTCTTC
CDR3: CASSQDQGSSYNEQFF
size: NA
V: TRBV7-2
D: NA
J: TRBJ2-1

DNA: TGTGCCAGCAGGGGGGCGGGTTTATCAACTAATGAAAAACTGTTTTTT
CDR3: CASRGAGLSTNEKLFF
size: many
V: TRBV28
D: NA
J: TRBJ1-4

DNA: TGTGCCAGCGGGTTGGGAGTGGGAGAGCAGTTCTTC
CDR3: CASGLGVGEQFF
size: NA
V: TRBV7-6
D: NA
J: TRBJ2-1

DNA: TGTGCCAGCAGCATAAGACAGGGAGGAGCTTTCTTT
CDR3: CASSIRQGGAFF
size: NA
V: TRBV7-8
D: TRBD1
J: TRBJ1-1

DNA: TGTGCCAGCAGTTACGGCGGGGCCGAAAATGAGCAGTTCTTC
CDR3: CASSYGGAENEQFF
size: NA
V: TRBV6-5
D: NA
J: TRBJ2-1

DNA: TGTGCCAGCAGCTTAATAAGGACGGAGGAAGAGACCCAGTACTTC
CDR3: CASSLIRTEEETQYF
size: NA
V: TRBV7-6
D: NA
J: TRBJ2-5

DNA: TGCGCCAGCAGCCCGGGTGCTGAGACGAAGACCCAGTACTTC
CDR3: CASSPGAETKTQYF
size: NA
V: TRBV5-1
D: NA
J: TRBJ2-5

DNA: TGTGCCAGCATAGGCCGTTGGCTGGCGACCGAACACGACGGGGGCTACACCTTC
CDR3: CASIGRWLATEHDGGYTF
size: NA
V: TRBV2
D: NA
J: TRBJ1-2

DNA: TGTGCCAGCAGCCAAGCCGGGACATCTGAAGCTTTCTTT
CDR3: CASSQAGTSEAFF
size: few
V: TRBV6-5
D: NA
J: TRBJ1-1

DNA: TGTGCCAGCAGTTTAGACAGGGAACGCGAGCAGTACTTC
CDR3: CASSLDREREQYF
size: few
V: TRBV27
D: TRBD1
J: TRBJ2-7

DNA: TGTGCCAGCAGCTTAATCCGCACAGATACGCAGTATTTT
CDR3: CASSLIRTDTQYF
size: few
V: TRBV7-9
D: NA
J: TRBJ2-3

DNA: TGTGCCAGCAGCCTCCCAGATACGCAGTATTTT
CDR3: CASSLPDTQYF
size: many
V: TRBV7-2
D: NA
J: TRBJ2-3

DNA: TGTGCCAGCAGCTCACCCAGCGCGGGATTGAAGACCCAGTACTTC
CDR3: CASSSPSAGLKTQYF
size: few
V: TRBV7-8
D: NA
J: TRBJ2-5

DNA: TGTGCCAGCAGTTACAGGGGGCCGTACGAGCAGTACTTC
CDR3: CASSYRGPYEQYF
size: few
V: TRBV27
D: TRBD1
J: TRBJ2-7

DNA: TGTGCCATCAGTGAGTCTTTGGAACTAGCGGGGTTCAATGAGCAGTTCTTC
CDR3: CAISESLELAGFNEQFF
size: NA
V: TRBV10-3
D: TRBD2
J: TRBJ2-1

DNA: TGTGCCAGCAGCCTACCCTCCCGGGGTCATGATGAAAAACTGTTTTTT
CDR3: CASSLPSRGHDEKLFF
size: NA
V: TRBV7-2
D: NA
J: TRBJ1-4

DNA: TGTGCCAGCAGTAACCGGGCCGCCAATTGGGGCCACGAGCAGTACTTC
CDR3: CASSNRAANWGHEQYF
size: NA
V: TRBV6-2/TRBV6-3
D: NA
J: TRBJ2-7

DNA: TGCAGTGCCCTCGACAGGGATACCACCGGGGAGCTGTTTTTT
CDR3: CSALDRDTTGELFF
size: NA
V: TRBV20-1
D: TRBD1
J: TRBJ2-2

DNA: TGTGCCAGCAGTCGACAGGGGGAGCGGGGGAGGAACTTAAACTACAATGAGCAGTTCTTC
CDR3: CASSRQGERGRNLNYNEQFF
size: few
V: TRBV11-1
D: NA
J: TRBJ2-1

DNA: TGTGCCAGCAGCCTCTACGAGGGAGGAAGCACAGATACGCAGTATTTT
CDR3: CASSLYEGGSTDTQYF
size: NA
V: TRBV6-2/TRBV6-3
D: NA
J: TRBJ2-3

DNA: TGTGCCAGTGTACAGGGGAGAACTGAAGCTTTCTTT
CDR3: CASVQGRTEAFF
size: NA
V: TRBV2
D: TRBD1
J: TRBJ1-1

DNA: TGTGCCAGCAGCCCTGGGGCTGCCTACAATGAGCAGTTCTTC
CDR3: CASSPGAAYNEQFF
size: few
V: TRBV5-6
D: NA
J: TRBJ2-1

DNA: TGTGCCAGCAGCTTAGTTCGACCGGGGCCCACCGGCAATGAGCAGTTCTTC
CDR3: CASSLVRPGPTGNEQFF
size: NA
V: TRBV7-6
D: NA
J: TRBJ2-1

DNA: TGTGCCATCAGTGTGGACGGGGGCTCCTACGAGCAGTACTTC
CDR3: CAISVDGGSYEQYF
size: NA
V: TRBV10-3
D: NA
J: TRBJ2-7

DNA: TGCAGTGCTAGAGATGGGGGACTAGAATACAATGAGCAGTTCTTC
CDR3: CSARDGGLEYNEQFF
size: NA
V: TRBV20-1
D: TRBD2
J: TRBJ2-1

DNA: TGTGCCAGCAGCTTAGCCCTAGATGAGCAGTTCTTC
CDR3: CASSLALDEQFF
size: few
V: TRBV7-8
D: NA
J: TRBJ2-1

DNA: TGTGCCGCCCGGTTTAGGGGTTCCGAGCAGTACTTC
CDR3: CAARFRGSEQYF
size: NA
V: TRBV2
D: NA
J: TRBJ2-7

DNA: TGTGCCAGCAGCTTGACAGAGAACTATGGCTACACCTTC
CDR3: CASSLTENYGYTF
size: few
V: TRBV7-9
D: NA
J: TRBJ1-2

DNA: TGTGCCAGCAGCTTAGAAGGGACAGCCCTCTATGGCTACACCTTC
CDR3: CASSLEGTALYGYTF
size: NA
V: TRBV7-2
D: TRBD1
J: TRBJ1-2

DNA: TGTGCCCGCAGGCCGGGCCTAGCGGGGCACCACGAGCAGTACTTC
CDR3: CARRPGLAGHHEQYF
size: NA
V: TRBV6-5
D: TRBD2
J: TRBJ2-7

DNA: TGTGCTAGTGCCATCGCCCTAACAGGGTCGAGGGATAGCAATCAGCCCCAGCATTTT
CDR3: CASAIALTGSRDSNQPQHF
size: few
V: TRBV12-5
D: NA
J: TRBJ1-5

DNA: TGTGCCAGCAGCCCGAATAGCAATCAGCCCCAGCATTTT
CDR3: CASSPNSNQPQHF
size: NA
V: TRBV7-6
D: NA
J: TRBJ1-5

DNA: TGTGCCAGTAGTAAGCTCAAGAGGAAAGGCTACACCTTC
CDR3: CASSKLKRKGYTF
size: few
V: TRBV19
D: NA
J: TRBJ1-2

DNA: TGTGCCAGCAGCTTGACCGGGCCTAACACTGAAGCTTTCTTT
CDR3: CASSLTGPNTEAFF
size: NA
V: TRBV7-9
D: NA
J: TRBJ1-1

DNA: TGTGCCAGCAGTTCTCCGGGACAGGGTTTACTCTCAGGGACGCAGTATTTT
CDR3: CASSSPGQGLLSGTQYF
size: few
V: TRBV6-2/TRBV6-3
D: TRBD1
J: TRBJ2-3

DNA: TGTGCCAGCAGCCCCTTCCAGGGGCTCTCCTACGAGCAGTACTTC
CDR3: CASSPFQGLSYEQYF
size: many
V: TRBV7-2
D: NA
J: TRBJ2-7

DNA: TGTGCCAGCAGCCCATCGGCCGCCTACAATGAGCAGTTCTTC
CDR3: CASSPSAAYNEQFF
size: many
V: TRBV7-2
D: NA
J: TRBJ2-1

DNA: TGTGCCAGCAGCTCATCCCGAGGGACAGACACCTACGAGCAGTACTTC
CDR3: CASSSSRGTDTYEQYF
size: many
V: TRBV7-9
D: TRBD1
J: TRBJ2-7

DNA: TGTGCCAGCAGTTTAGACGGAGAGACTAATGAAAAACTGTTTTTT
CDR3: CASSLDGETNEKLFF
size: NA
V: TRBV28
D: NA
J: TRBJ1-4

DNA: TGTGCCAGCAGCTTAGGGTACCCAGCGGGGGGAACCCTCTCCTACAATGAGCAGTTCTTC
CDR3: CASSLGYPAGGTLSYNEQFF
size: NA
V: TRBV7-2
D: TRBD2
J: TRBJ2-1

DNA: TGTGCCAGCAGCTTGGGAGGGGCTAACGCTGAAGCTTTCTTT
CDR3: CASSLGGANAEAFF
size: few
V: TRBV11-2
D: NA
J: TRBJ1-1

DNA: TGCGCCAGCAGTGAGCTGTTAAGGGGGGAGATTCAAGAGACCCAGTACTTC
CDR3: CASSELLRGEIQETQYF
size: NA
V: TRBV10-2
D: NA
J: TRBJ2-5

DNA: TGTGCCAGCAGCCAAGTTTACCGGGACCTTCGAGGCTACACCTTC
CDR3: CASSQVYRDLRGYTF
size: NA
V: TRBV14
D: NA
J: TRBJ1-2

DNA: TGTGCCAGCAGTCCGGGATCCGAGATGGAGACCCAGTACTTC
CDR3: CASSPGSEMETQYF
size: few
V: TRBV6-6
D: NA
J: TRBJ2-5

DNA: TGCAGCGTTAGGGTGGCTAGCGGTTCGAACACCGGGGAGCTGTTTTTT
CDR3: CSVRVASGSNTGELFF
size: few
V: TRBV29-1
D: TRBD2
J: TRBJ2-2

DNA: TGTGCCAGCAGTTTCCTAAAGGAAAGGGCCTTTTTAACTAGCACAGATACGCAGTATTTT
CDR3: CASSFLKERAFLTSTDTQYF
size: few
V: TRBV12-3/TRBV12-4
D: NA
J: TRBJ2-3